These 20 T cell receptor beta chains share one sample of origin, sequenced in a study of blood T cell repertoires in COVID-19. The assay was immunoSEQ multiplex PCR, and TCRdb's table has in-frame clones only and misses some. Here the sample spans over 140,000 clones, roughly 79% being singletons. Specimen: PBMCs or T cells enriched from blood (not recorded which). All receptors come from a woman aged 45 to 65 who had recovered from COVID-19.

This clone has a handful of counts. The chain carries TRBV7-9 and TRBJ2-7, with 13 bases identical to TRBD2. Germline V gene sequence: CDR1 SEHNR, CDR2 FQNEAQ (reference sequence). The CDR3 length is 16 residues. Unmatched junction bases numbered 10, after V lost 5 bases and J lost 6 bases. DNA for the CDR3: TGTGCCAGCAGCCCGAAGGGACTAGCGGGAAGTACCGAGCAGTACTTC. Protein sequence: CASSPKGLAGSTEQYF.

Only one count was recorded for this clone. This chain links TRBV9 with TRBJ2-5, with TRBD1 identical over 7 bases. CDR1 and CDR2 (germline): SGDLS, YYNGEE. The CDR3 is made up of 13 amino acids. V shed 4 bases and J 2 bases; nucleotides not matched to a gene: 2. The CDR3, as DNA: TGTGCCAGCAGCCCGACAGGGCAAGAGACCCAGTACTTC. Translated: CASSPTGQETQYF. Drawing the rest from reference TRBV9 and TRBJ2-5, the complete variable domain is DSGVTQTPKHLITATGQRVTLRCSPRSGDLSVYWYQQSLDQGLQFLIQYYNGEERAKGNILERFSAQQFPDLHSELNLSSLELGDSALYFCASSPTGQETQYFGPGTRLLVL.

This chain joins TRBV6-5 and TRBJ2-3; D is unclear. The CDR3 extends over 15 amino acids. Trimming took 1 base from V and 5 from J, leaving 13 bases between them. CDR1 is MNHEY, CDR2 SVGAGI, per germline. The CDR3 region is CASSYFVSPGDTQYF. The CDR3 region has the DNA TGTGCCAGCAGTTACTTCGTCTCTCCCGGAGATACGCAGTATTTT.

The gene calls are TRBV5-1 and TRBJ2-7; D possibly corresponds to TRBD2 (7 bases). Trimming stripped 4 bases from V and 0 bases from J, with 14 bases between. The CDR3 contains 15 residues. Germline CDR1 and CDR2: SGHRS and YFSETQ. The CDR3 loop is CASSPRGGSSYEQYF. The CDR3 DNA follows: TGCGCCAGCAGCCCCCGCGGGGGCAGCTCCTACGAGCAGTACTTC.

The chain combines TRBV28 with TRBJ1-1; D gene unclear. Looked up from germline, CDR1 is MDHEN and CDR2 is SYDVKM. Deletions cut 5 bases from V and 1 base from J, with 8 bases between. The CDR3 runs to 13 residues. This chain's CDR3 is CASSPHKNTEAFF. CDR3 coding DNA: TGTGCCAGCAGTCCGCACAAGAACACTGAAGCTTTCTTT.

J is TRBJ2-2 and V is TRBV30; D is possibly TRBD2 (5 bases). The CDR3 is 12 amino acids. The germline CDR1 and CDR2 sequences are GTSNPN and SVGIG (reference sequence). V lost 5 bases and J 6 bases, leaving 10 bases between the germline ends. The CDR3 sequence is CAWDEGAGELFF. The DNA of the CDR3 is TGTGCCTGGGACGAGGGAGCCGGGGAGCTGTTTTTT.

This chain joins TRBV6-5 and TRBJ1-5, with 7 bases matching TRBD1. The germline CDR1 and CDR2 sequences are MNHEY and SVGAGI. V shed 8 bases and J 4 bases; nucleotides not matched to a gene: 8. This CDR3 spans 14 amino acids. The CDR3 nucleotides are TGTGCCAGCGACCGGGACAGAGGTAATCAGCCCCAGCATTTT. Translation: CASDRDRGNQPQHF.

This chain joins TRBV28 and TRBJ1-5; TRBD1 might be the D (5 bases). The ends were cut back, 1 base at V and 1 base at J, with 8 bases in the middle. The germline CDR1 and CDR2 sequences are MDHEN and SYDVKM. The CDR3 extends over 15 amino acids. The CDR3 bases are TGTGCCAGCAGTTTATCGGGGGGGAGCAATCAGCCCCAGCATTTT. The encoded protein is CASSLSGGSNQPQHF.

The sample holds one count of this clone. This sequence joins TRBV11-3 and TRBJ2-1; D possibly corresponds to TRBD2 (6 bases). The V gene lost 1 base and the J gene lost 6 bases, with 13 bases spanning the gap. Germline V gene sequence: CDR1 SGHNT, CDR2 YENEEA. The CDR3 extends over 15 amino acids. DNA of the CDR3: TGTGCCAGCAGCTTAGTTGGGACTGGGGCCAATGAGCAGTTCTTC. This encodes CASSLVGTGANEQFF.

The rearrangement joins TRBV4-1 to TRBJ1-4; 11 nucleotides line up with TRBD1. The CDR3 is 18 amino acids. V was clipped by 2 bases and J by 7 bases; unmatched bases: 12. The V gene's germline CDR1 is MGHRA and CDR2 YSYEKL. This chain's CDR3 is CASSQTGTGGPRTEKLFF. The CDR3 coding sequence is TGCGCCAGCAGCCAAACCGGGACAGGGGGTCCCCGTACTGAAAAACTGTTTTTT.

The chain carries TRBV5-5 and TRBJ1-5, with D possibly being TRBD1 (5 bases). The ends were cut back, 0 bases at V and 2 bases at J, with 12 bases in the middle. This CDR3 is built from 16 residues. Germline V lookup: CDR1 SGHKS, CDR2 YYEKEE (reference sequence). The CDR3 region is CASSLEAPRGNQPQHF. The CDR3 DNA sequence: TGTGCCAGCAGCTTGGAGGCCCCCAGGGGCAATCAGCCCCAGCATTTT.

As regards this clone: One end of the junction varies from germline; a read error may be responsible. The chain links TRBV20-1 to TRBJ2-5; the D is unclear. The germline V gene encodes CDR1 DFQATT and CDR2 SNEGSKA (reference sequence). This CDR3 comprises 11 residues. The chain's CDR3 is CSATRGETQYF. In nucleotides, the CDR3 is TGCAGCGCTACTCGAGGAGAGACCCAGTACTTC.

This rearrangement joins TRBV7-3 to TRBJ2-7, with TRBD2 matching 8 bases. The CDR3 length is 14 residues. Germline V gene sequence: CDR1 SGHTA, CDR2 FQGTGA. The V gene end was trimmed by 5 bases and the J gene end by 7 bases; junction bases not matched to a gene: 10. CDR3 coding DNA: TGTGCCAGCAGCCACGGTAGAGCGGGAGAAGAGCAGTACTTC. Protein sequence: CASSHGRAGEEQYF.

This clone showed up just once. The V and J genes are TRBV3-1 (or the pseudogene TRBV3-2) and TRBJ2-3; TRBD1 might be the D (5 bases). CDR3 size: 15 residues. V gave up 3 bases and J gave up 6 bases, with 16 bases separating them. The germline CDR1 and CDR2 sequences are LGHDT and YNNKEL (reference sequence). CDR3 sequence: CASSHQGDSRDTQYF. CDR3 DNA sequence: TGTGCCAGCAGCCATCAAGGGGATAGCCGCGATACGCAGTATTTT.

This chain links TRBV19 with TRBJ1-2; 7 bases are a match to TRBD1. The CDR3 sequence is 13 residues long. Trimming took 1 base from V and 6 from J; bases not matched to a gene: 2. Germline V gene lookup returns CDR1 LNHDA and CDR2 SQIVND (reference sequence). The CDR3 here is CASSIGTGHGYTF. The CDR3 region has the DNA TGTGCCAGTAGTATAGGGACAGGACATGGCTACACCTTC.

To note about this clone: Relative to the germline gene, one junction end is altered; a read error may explain this. The chain employs TRBV6-5 and TRBJ1-2; TRBD1 matches 8 bases. The germline gives CDR1 MNHEY, CDR2 SVGAGI. The CDR3 covers 14 residues. The CDR3 spells CASSPRTGNSGCTF. In nucleotides, the CDR3 is TGTGCCAGCAGTCCCCGGACAGGGAACTCTGGCTGCACCTTC.

The rearrangement joins TRBV28 to TRBJ2-4, with 7 bases identical to TRBD1. The V and J ends lost 4 bases and 2 bases, in that order; junction bases with no gene match: 8. Germline V gene lookup returns CDR1 MDHEN and CDR2 SYDVKM. The CDR3 has 16 residues. The CDR3 protein is CASSSGTASTKNIQYF. DNA for the CDR3: TGTGCCAGCAGTTCGGGGACAGCTAGCACCAAAAACATTCAGTACTTC.

CDR3 sequence: CASSPGTGAYNEQFF. In DNA form, the CDR3 reads TGTGCCAGCAGCCCTGGGACAGGGGCCTACAATGAGCAGTTCTTC. This chain joins TRBV13 and TRBJ2-1, with TRBD1 matching 10 bases. The CDR3 totals 15 residues. The germline V gene has CDR1 PRHDT and CDR2 FYEKMQ (reference sequence). V gave up 5 bases and J gave up 2 bases; unmatched junction bases: 3.

The chain couples TRBV10-2 to TRBJ1-1, with D possibly matching TRBD1 (6 bases). Germline V gene data show CDR1 as WSHSY and CDR2 as SAAADI. The CDR3 loop spans 15 amino acids. V lost 6 bases to trimming and J lost 1 base, with 15 bases between them. CDR3 loop: CASRPTGQKNTEAFF. The CDR3 DNA reads as TGCGCCAGCAGACCGACGGGACAAAAGAACACTGAAGCTTTCTTT.

The V and J genes are TRBV28 and TRBJ2-7; 8 bases fit TRBD1. CDR1 and CDR2 from the germline V gene are MDHEN and SYDVKM. The V and J ends lost 2 bases and 5 bases, in that order; junction bases with no gene match: 8. This CDR3 has 15 amino acids. CDR3 protein: CASSLRGTGNHEQYF. DNA for the CDR3: TGTGCCAGCAGTTTACGGGGGACAGGTAACCACGAGCAGTACTTC.